The 2 T cell receptor beta chains below all came from one sample that was sequenced in a study of CD8+ T cells in alopecia areata. Treatment denoted: oral pan-JAK inhibitor, 5-10 mg twice daily. Following RNA extraction, reverse transcription yielded cDNA that acted as the sequencing template. Only in-frame clones appear in the TCRdb table, and some are missing; sequencing was by immunoSEQ multiplex PCR. The sample carries some 240,000 clones, 50% to 60% recorded once. Here the sequenced sample was CD4+ T cells sorted from blood, taken at week 4, from a patient treated with tofacitinib. These receptors came from a human donor with alopecia areata.

This rearrangement joins TRBV27 to TRBJ1-1; no firm D call. Germline V gene data show CDR1 as MNHEY and CDR2 as SMNVEV (reference sequence). Trimming removed 5 bases at V and 6 bases at J, with 16 bases between. The CDR3 sequence is 14 residues long. CDR3 DNA: TGTGCCAGCAGTCGGGGTGGGGATTGGGCTGAAGCTTTCTTT. Translated: CASSRGGDWAEAFF.

The sample holds a few counts of this clone. This rearrangement joins TRBV29-1 to TRBJ2-7, with 8 bases fitting TRBD1. The CDR3 contains 12 residues. CDR1 and CDR2 (germline): SQVTM, ANQGSEA. Trimming at V came to 3 bases and at J to 6 bases, leaving 4 bases not matched to a gene. The CDR3 DNA reads as TGCAGCGTTGACAGGGGGCTTGGCGAGCAGTACTTC. Its protein is CSVDRGLGEQYF.